This entry lists 22 T cell receptor beta chains sequenced from one sample in a study of blood T cell repertoires in COVID-19. Sequenced by immunoSEQ multiplex PCR; TCRdb stores in-frame clones only, minus some. The sample yields about 300,000 clones, 70% to 90% seen once. Sequences were obtained from PBMCs or T cells enriched from blood (not recorded which). These TCRs come from a man aged 25 to 40 who had recovered from COVID-19.

The chain uses TRBV5-4 and TRBJ2-3; D remains ambiguous. The CDR3 has 11 residues. Trimming removed 3 bases from V and 8 bases from J, with 7 bases in between. Per germline, CDR1 SGHNT and CDR2 YYREEE (reference sequence). CDR3 protein: CASSSQITQYF. The CDR3 nucleotides are TGTGCCAGCAGCTCCCAGATTACGCAGTATTTT.

Here the CDR3 DNA reads TGTGCCAGCTCACGGGACAGTAATCAGCCCCAGCATTTT. Translating gives CASSRDSNQPQHF. The chain uses TRBV18 and TRBJ1-5; 7 bases align to TRBD1. The CDR3 has 13 residues. Unmatched junction bases numbered 1, after V lost 4 bases and J lost 4 bases. CDR1 and CDR2 from the germline V gene are KGHSH and LQKENI.

This clone was counted a single time. V and J are TRBV5-1 and TRBJ2-3; TRBD2 agrees at 14 bases. The ends lost 4 bases at V and 3 bases at J; junction bases unmatched: 7. In germline, CDR1 is SGHRS, CDR2 YFSETQ. The CDR3 runs to 17 residues. CDR3 nucleotide sequence: TGCGCCAGCAGCAAGACTAGCGGGGGGGCTAGTACAGATACGCAGTATTTT. This translates into CASSKTSGGASTDTQYF.

The table lists this clone with a count of one. This chain joins TRBV11-2 and TRBJ1-1; D might be TRBD1 (5 bases). Germline V lookup: CDR1 SGHAT, CDR2 FQNNGV. With 7 bases removed from V and 5 bases from J, the gap between germline ends came to 17 bases. The CDR3 consists of 14 residues. The CDR3 reads CASNPRGAGTEAFF. In nucleotides, the CDR3 is TGTGCCAGCAATCCAAGGGGCGCGGGGACTGAAGCTTTCTTT.

The CDR3: CASSPGTGNEKLFF. CDR3 sequence (DNA): TGCGCCAGCAGCCCCGGGACAGGGAACGAAAAACTGTTTTTT. V usage is TRBV5-1 and J usage is TRBJ1-4; 9 bases are shared with TRBD1. Germline values: CDR1 SGHRS, CDR2 YFSETQ. Trimming removed 4 bases from V and 8 bases from J; junction bases left unmatched: 6. The CDR3 loop spans 14 amino acids.

This chain uses TRBV6-5 with TRBJ1-6; no clear D. V was pared by 6 bases and J by 3 bases, with 9 bases between. This CDR3 contains 14 residues. The V gene's germline CDR1 is MNHEY and CDR2 SVGAGI. CDR3 region: CASSAGNYNSPLHF. The CDR3 nucleotides read TGTGCCAGCAGCGCAGGAAACTATAATTCACCCCTCCACTTT.

The genes are TRBV10-3 and TRBJ2-3; 7 positions match TRBD1. Germline V gene lookup returns CDR1 ENHRY and CDR2 SYGVKD. CDR3 length equals 15 residues. The trim removed 0 bases at V and 8 bases at J, leaving 8 bases unmatched. CDR3 DNA: TGTGCCATCAGTGAGTCGACTCTGGCAGGGGGTACGCAGTATTTT. Its translation: CAISESTLAGGTQYF.

The V gene is TRBV10-3, the J gene TRBJ1-6, with TRBD1 identical over 7 bases. The CDR3 has 14 residues. V lost 8 bases, J lost 7 bases, and 8 bases stayed unmatched. Germline values: CDR1 ENHRY, CDR2 SYGVKD. CDR3 sequence: CAIAGQVGNSPLHF. CDR3 nucleotide sequence: TGTGCCATCGCCGGACAGGTGGGCAATTCACCCCTCCACTTT.

This clone was observed a handful of times. The rearrangement uses TRBV24-1 and TRBJ1-5; D ambiguous. This CDR3 has 14 amino acids. Trimming pared 4 bases from V and 7 bases from J, leaving 13 bases between. Germline CDR1 KGHDR, CDR2 SFDVKD. CDR3: CATSERHFLQPQHF. CDR3 DNA sequence: TGTGCCACCAGTGAAAGACACTTTCTCCAGCCCCAGCATTTT.

The chain uses TRBV6-5 and TRBJ1-1; D not resolved. The CDR3 contains 14 residues. Per germline, CDR1 MNHEY and CDR2 SVGAGI. With 0 bases removed from V and 6 bases from J, the gap between germline ends came to 11 bases. This chain's CDR3 is CASSYSRRRAEAFF. The CDR3, as DNA: TGTGCCAGCAGTTACTCCCGGCGGCGAGCTGAAGCTTTCTTT.

V gene TRBV27 combines with J gene TRBJ1-6; D may be TRBD1 (6 bases). Deletions cut 0 bases from V and 10 bases from J, with 10 bases between. Per germline, CDR1 MNHEY and CDR2 SMNVEV (reference sequence). The CDR3 runs 14 residues. This CDR3 is CASSLSTGWSPLHF. In DNA form, the CDR3 reads TGTGCCAGCAGTTTATCGACAGGTTGGTCACCCCTCCACTTT.

The V and J genes are TRBV27 and TRBJ2-5; 9 bases match TRBD2. V lost 3 bases to trimming and J lost 5 bases; unmatched junction nucleotides: 7. CDR1 MNHEY and CDR2 SMNVEV come from the germline V gene (reference sequence). There are 15 residues in the CDR3. This CDR3 reads CASSFLRGGIETQYF. Here the CDR3 DNA reads TGTGCCAGCAGTTTTTTGCGGGGGGGCATTGAGACCCAGTACTTC.

V and J are TRBV5-5 and TRBJ1-2, with 8 nucleotides matching TRBD1. CDR3 length: 14 residues. V shed 4 bases, J shed 7 bases, and the junction held 9 bases outside the gene matches. From germline, CDR1 is SGHKS and CDR2 YYEKEE (reference sequence). In DNA, the CDR3 is TGTGCCAGCAGCACACCGGGACAGGTCTCTGGCTACACCTTC. Protein product: CASSTPGQVSGYTF.

The chain links TRBV3-1 (or the pseudogene TRBV3-2) to TRBJ1-3; D is uncertain. CDR1 and CDR2 from the germline V gene are LGHDT and YNNKEL (reference sequence). The CDR3 consists of 13 residues. Trimming removed 5 bases at V and 4 bases at J, with 9 bases between. The CDR3 here is CASSSGVGNTIYF. DNA for the CDR3: TGTGCCAGCAGCAGCGGGGTCGGAAACACCATATATTTT.

This clone was seen a few times. The chain recombines TRBV7-9 with TRBJ1-3, with a weak D call TRBD1 (6 bases). With 3 bases removed from V and 0 bases from J, the gap between germline ends came to 9 bases. Germline V CDR1 and CDR2: SEHNR, FQNEAQ (reference sequence). This CDR3 contains 15 residues. The CDR3 nucleotides are TGTGCCAGCAGCTTGTTGACAGGCTCTGGAAACACCATATATTTT. Protein product: CASSLLTGSGNTIYF.

This clone was seen only once. CDR3 bases: TGCGCCAGCAGCATAACAACAGGGTCTTCCTACAATGAGCAGTTCTTC. Its translation: CASSITTGSSYNEQFF. This chain links TRBV5-1 with TRBJ2-1, with D tentatively TRBD1 (6 bases). Germline V lookup: CDR1 SGHRS, CDR2 YFSETQ. This CDR3 contains 16 residues. Trimming shortened V by 4 bases and J by 1 base, and 15 bases separated the two germline ends.

A single count supports this clone. The chain combines TRBV6-5 with TRBJ1-1; D not certain. Germline V gene sequence: CDR1 MNHEY, CDR2 SVGAGI. V dropped 6 bases and J dropped 1 base, with 12 bases sitting between them. The CDR3 loop spans 14 amino acids. The CDR3 reads CASRERLRNTEAFF. In DNA form, the CDR3 reads TGTGCCAGCAGAGAGCGCCTGAGGAACACTGAAGCTTTCTTT.

J is TRBJ1-5 and V is TRBV19; 8 bases agree with TRBD1. Germline-derived CDR1 and CDR2 are LNHDA and SQIVND (reference sequence). This CDR3 is built from 16 residues. V trimming: 3 bases; J trimming: 3 bases; junction bases outside the gene matches: 7. CDR3 loop: CASSILKTGVNQPQHF. CDR3 sequence (DNA): TGTGCCAGTAGTATTCTAAAGACAGGGGTCAATCAGCCCCAGCATTTT. The full variable domain, with the rest looked up from reference TRBV19 and TRBJ1-5, is DGGITQSPKYLFRKEGQNVTLSCEQNLNHDAMYWYRQDPGQGLRLIYYSQIVNDFQKGDIAEGYSVSREKKESFPLTVTSAQKNPTAFYLCASSILKTGVNQPQHFGDGTRLSIL.

The chain couples TRBV6-1 to TRBJ1-2; 9 bases are shared with TRBD1. Germline V gene data show CDR1 as MNHNS and CDR2 as SASEGT. V lost 0 bases and J lost 8; bases outside the gene matches: 10. There are 16 residues in the CDR3. Here the CDR3 DNA reads TGTGCCAGCAGTGAAGCGGTACAGGGGGCATCGAACGGCTACACCTTC. Translated: CASSEAVQGASNGYTF.

V is TRBV20-1 and J is TRBJ2-1, with TRBD2 matching over 11 bases. The J segment lost 3 bases and the V segment lost 3 bases, leaving 7 bases of the junction unmatched. Germline-derived CDR1 and CDR2 are DFQATT and SNEGSKA (reference sequence). The CDR3 is made up of 16 amino acids. The CDR3 region is CSASSGGATSYNEQFF. DNA for the CDR3: TGCAGTGCTAGTAGCGGGGGGGCCACCAGCTACAATGAGCAGTTCTTC.

The chain uses TRBV5-6 and TRBJ2-7, with a weak D call TRBD2 (5 bases). The germline CDR1 and CDR2 sequences are SGHDT and YYEEEE. This CDR3 has 18 amino acids. The V and J ends lost 3 bases and 5 bases respectively, with 27 bases between them. The CDR3 bases are TGTGCCAGCAGCTCGCGCTCCTCGGAGGAGGCCCCGATGGACGAGCAGTACTTC. This gives the protein CASSSRSSEEAPMDEQYF.

The gene calls are TRBV5-6 and TRBJ1-3, with D perhaps TRBD1 (5 bases). Trimming pared 0 bases from V and 0 bases from J, leaving 7 bases between. The CDR3 sequence is 15 residues long. CDR1 SGHDT and CDR2 YYEEEE come from the germline V gene. The CDR3 sequence is CASSLGQTSGNTIYF. The DNA of the CDR3 is TGTGCCAGCAGCTTGGGACAGACCTCTGGAAACACCATATATTTT.